This entry lists 19 T cell receptor beta chains sequenced from one sample in a study of T cell responses to AZD1222 COVID-19 vaccine. TCRdb's table, derived via immunoSEQ multiplex PCR, lists solely in-frame clones and lacks some. The sample has about 14,000 clones, 84% seen once; the top ten hold about two fifths. This sample comprised peripheral blood, obtained 28 days after the second AZD1222 dose. All receptors come from an adult who received the AZD1222 COVID-19 vaccine.

This rearrangement joins TRBV2 to TRBJ1-1; no definite D call. The length of the CDR3 is 12 residues. The V gene lost 4 bases and the J gene lost 6 bases, with 9 bases spanning the gap. Germline CDR1 is SNHLY and CDR2 is FYNNEI. In DNA form, the CDR3 reads TGTGCCAGCAGTGTCGGTTCGGCTGAAGCTTTCTTT. Protein sequence: CASSVGSAEAFF. Complete variable domain (other parts from reference TRBV2 and TRBJ1-1): EPEVTQTPSHQVTQMGQEVILRCVPISNHLYFYWYRQILGQKVEFLVSFYNNEISEKSEIFDDQFSVERPDGSNFTLKIRSTKLEDSAMYFCASSVGSAEAFFGQGTRLTVV.

This rearrangement joins TRBV15 to TRBJ2-2; D is uncertain. CDR1 LNHNV and CDR2 YYDKDF come from the germline V gene (reference sequence). Trimming pared 1 base from V and 2 bases from J, leaving 11 bases between. The CDR3 is 16 amino acids. The CDR3: CATSRVSPSNTGELFF. For the CDR3, the DNA is TGTGCCACCAGCAGAGTTTCCCCTTCCAACACCGGGGAGCTGTTTTTT.

The chain joins TRBV27 to TRBJ1-4, with 7 bases fitting TRBD1. The CDR3 covers 16 residues. With V trimmed by 5 bases and J by 8 bases, 14 bases remained unmatched. Germline CDR1 MNHEY, CDR2 SMNVEV (reference sequence). CDR3 coding DNA: TGTGCCAGCAGTATGCTGCGGACAGGAAGGGGCGAAAAACTGTTTTTT. This sequence encodes CASSMLRTGRGEKLFF.

V usage is TRBV15 and J usage is TRBJ1-3, with a possible D match to TRBD1 (5 bases). Germline V gene sequence: CDR1 LNHNV, CDR2 YYDKDF (reference sequence). Trimming left V 0 bases short and J 0 bases short, with 6 bases between. The CDR3 has 15 amino acids. DNA of the CDR3: TGTGCCACCAGCAGAGACAGGGCCTCTGGAAACACCATATATTTT. Its translation is CATSRDRASGNTIYF.

This clone appeared once. The chain combines TRBV11-2 with TRBJ2-3; D may be TRBD1 or TRBD2 (5 bases each). CDR1 is SGHAT and CDR2 is FQNNGV in the germline V gene. Trimming shortened V by 2 bases and J by 9 bases, and 21 bases separated the two germline ends. The CDR3 has 16 amino acids. CDR3 coding DNA: TGTGCCAGCAGCTTACGAGGGGACGGGGAATCTTCAACGCAGTATTTT. Translated, it gives CASSLRGDGESSTQYF. The full variable domain, completed using reference TRBV11-2 and TRBJ2-3, is EAGVAQSPRYKIIEKRQSVAFWCNPISGHATLYWYQQILGQGPKLLIQFQNNGVVDDSQLPKDRFSAERLKGVDSTLKIQPAKLEDSAVYLCASSLRGDGESSTQYFGPGTRLTVL.

This chain joins TRBV5-4 and TRBJ2-7; 9 bases line up with TRBD1. The germline V gene encodes CDR1 SGHNT and CDR2 YYREEE (reference sequence). With 4 bases clipped from V and 2 bases from J, the junction kept 7 bases outside the gene matches. This CDR3 is 15 amino acids long. CDR3 in DNA: TGTGCCAGCAGCATCGGGACAGGGATAACCTACGAGCAGTACTTC. Its translation is CASSIGTGITYEQYF.

The chain is built from TRBV6-5 and TRBJ1-2, with a tentative D call TRBD1 (6 bases). Looked up from germline, CDR1 is MNHEY and CDR2 is SVGAGI. The CDR3 is 14 amino acids. With 11 bases removed from V and 0 bases from J, the gap between germline ends came to 16 bases. CDR3 region: CAALRTEANYGYTF. DNA for the CDR3: TGTGCCGCGTTAAGGACAGAAGCTAACTATGGCTACACCTTC.

V gene TRBV15 combines with J gene TRBJ1-4; 9 nucleotides agree with TRBD1. Germline CDR1 and CDR2: LNHNV and YYDKDF (reference sequence). This CDR3 is built from 16 residues. V was clipped by 3 bases and J by 14 bases; unmatched bases: 16. The CDR3 DNA is TGTGCCACCAGCAGGTATAAACCGGGACAGGGTGAAGTCCTGTTTTTT. Amino acid sequence: CATSRYKPGQGEVLFF.

The chain joins TRBV7-2 to TRBJ1-3; D possibly corresponds to TRBD1 (5 bases). The germline gives CDR1 SGHTA, CDR2 FQGNSA. The CDR3 extends over 13 amino acids. V lost 5 bases to trimming and J lost 10 bases, with 15 bases between them. CDR3 coding DNA: TGTGCCAGCAGCCTTGTTACGGGGGGAACCATATATTTT. The encoded protein is CASSLVTGGTIYF.

The chain combines TRBV27 with TRBJ1-1, with a tentative D call TRBD1 (6 bases). V gave up 1 base and J gave up 4 bases, with 13 bases separating them. In germline, CDR1 is MNHEY, CDR2 SMNVEV (reference sequence). This CDR3 region has 15 residues. As DNA, the CDR3 is TGTGCCAGCAGTTTATTCGGGGTACAGGGCACTGAAGCTTTCTTT. Its protein is CASSLFGVQGTEAFF.

V is TRBV28 and J is TRBJ1-3, with unresolved D. Deletions cut 3 bases from V and 0 bases from J, with 9 bases between. Per the germline V gene, CDR1 is MDHEN and CDR2 is SYDVKM. This CDR3 is 15 amino acids long. The CDR3 DNA is TGTGCCAGCAGTTTGGTACACCTCTCTGGAAACACCATATATTTT. Its translation: CASSLVHLSGNTIYF.

The chain joins TRBV2 to TRBJ2-7; 7 bases map to TRBD2. J was trimmed by 2 bases and V by 8 bases; bases with no gene match: 3. Looked up from germline, CDR1 is SNHLY and CDR2 is FYNNEI. The length of the CDR3 is 12 residues. CDR3 loop: CASAGRTYEQYF. The CDR3 coding sequence is TGTGCCAGCGCCGGGAGGACCTACGAGCAGTACTTC.

V usage is TRBV19 and J usage is TRBJ1-2; tentative D call: TRBD1 (5 bases). Trimming took off 6 bases at V and 5 bases at J, with 13 bases between the two ends. The CDR3 consists of 13 residues. Germline CDR1 and CDR2: LNHDA and SQIVND (reference sequence). This CDR3 is CASRRARDYGYTF. The CDR3 nucleotides read TGTGCCAGTAGGAGGGCCAGGGATTATGGCTACACCTTC.

The chain joins TRBV7-9 to TRBJ2-2; 7 nucleotides match TRBD1. Germline CDR1 SEHNR, CDR2 FQNEAQ (reference sequence). V shed 6 bases, J shed 5 bases, and the junction held 3 bases outside the gene matches. The CDR3 covers 13 residues. Here the CDR3 DNA reads TGTGCCAGCAGGACAGGGCGAACCGGGGAGCTGTTTTTT. Encoded protein: CASRTGRTGELFF.

J is TRBJ2-7 and V is TRBV29-1; TRBD1 matches 8 bases. The V and J ends lost 5 bases and 6 bases, in that order; junction bases with no gene match: 9. CDR1 is SQVTM, CDR2 ANQGSEA, per germline. CDR3 size: 13 residues. The CDR3, as DNA: TGCAGCGTTTCCCATCTGGACAGGGCCGAGCAGTACTTC. Translated, it gives CSVSHLDRAEQYF.

The sample holds one count of this clone. This sequence joins TRBV5-6 and TRBJ1-6; no definite D call. Trimming left V 3 bases short and J 7 bases short, with 11 bases between. The germline gives CDR1 SGHDT, CDR2 YYEEEE. The length of the CDR3 is 14 residues. The CDR3 coding sequence is TGTGCCAGCAGCTATTTCGGACGGAATTCACCCCTCCACTTT. This gives the protein CASSYFGRNSPLHF.

The chain has TRBV9 and TRBJ1-1; 7 bases fit TRBD1. V shed 2 bases, J shed 0 bases, and the junction held 4 bases outside the gene matches. In germline, CDR1 is SGDLS, CDR2 YYNGEE. CDR3 length: 15 residues. The CDR3: CASSVGDRMNTEAFF. The CDR3 nucleotides read TGTGCCAGCAGCGTCGGGGACAGAATGAACACTGAAGCTTTCTTT.

The chain is built from TRBV7-9 and TRBJ1-4, with a weak D call TRBD1 (6 bases). The CDR3 contains 14 residues. Germline loops: CDR1 SEHNR, CDR2 FQNEAQ (reference sequence). V lost 1 base, J lost 8 bases, and 11 bases lay in between. The CDR3 DNA reads TGTGCCAGCAGCTTAGTACAGGGAAGGGAAAAACTGTTTTTT. Amino acid sequence: CASSLVQGREKLFF.

This clone was observed once. This chain uses TRBV18 with TRBJ1-5, with 10 nucleotides matching TRBD1. With 6 bases clipped from V and 2 bases from J, the junction kept 4 bases outside the gene matches. Germline CDR1 is KGHSH and CDR2 is LQKENI. The length of the CDR3 is 15 residues. The CDR3 DNA is TGTGCCAGCTCGTTCGGGACAGGGGGCAATCAGCCCCAGCATTTT. As protein: CASSFGTGGNQPQHF.